The sequence of this T cell receptor beta chain was determined in a study of T cell clones after liver transplantation. About the research overall: TCRbeta sequencing after a pre-transplant mixed lymphocyte reaction identified graft-donor-reactive clones, later tracked in post-transplant blood. Pre-transplant mixed lymphocyte reactions yielded third-party-reactive TCRbeta sequences as comparators for graft-donor-reactive sequences. Timepoints were pre-transplant, pre-withdrawal, and after withdrawal was completed or failed. Study-level findings and limits: In most of the 8 subjects, circulating graft-donor-reactive CD4 TCRbeta sequences fell significantly after transplant.

Only in-frame clones appear in the TCRdb table, and some are missing; sequencing was by immunoSEQ multiplex PCR. Among roughly 56,000 clones listed, roughly 74% were seen once. Concerning this clone itself: The antigen remains unidentified.

Germline CDR1 and CDR2: KGHSH and LQKENI. J gave up 0 bases and V 3 bases, and 7 bases lay outside the gene matches. The CDR3 has 18 amino acids. Specimen: CD4+ T cells from blood, collected approximately 54 months after liver transplant. The source is a human patient who received a liver transplant. Some T cells may be the graft donor's. This chain links TRBV18 with TRBJ1-3, with 11 bases matching TRBD1. The CDR3 loop reads CASSPLKGQGDSGNTIYF. DNA of the CDR3: TGTGCCAGCTCACCCTTGAAGGGACAGGGGGACTCTGGAAACACCATATATTTT.